These T cell receptor beta chains were read from a single sample in a study of early T cells in non-severe SARS-CoV-2 infection. TCRdb recomputed calls from the 5' RACE reads with MiXCR, one row per CDR3 protein. The table records under 80,000 distinct CDR3 sequences, 10% to 15% of them present only once. Sequencing was done on a sample of whole blood. These receptors were obtained from an adult who was a healthcare worker with PCR-confirmed SARS-CoV-2 infection or an uninfected control (not recorded which). CDR3s include the opening cysteine and the closing phenylalanine or tryptophan.

TRBV5-1,12,TRBJ2-3,CASSPYTDTQYF
TRBV11-2,12,TRBJ2-7,CASSLDIDEQYF
TRBV18,15,TRBJ1-5,CASSRVQGGNQPQHF
TRBV18,15,TRBJ2-3,CASSPGTTRGSTQYF
TRBV14,14,TRBJ2-1,CASSRGSGGDEQFF
TRBV9,14,TRBJ1-5,CASSVSGNNQPQHF
TRBV13,16,TRBJ2-5,CASSLEAGGHQETQYF
TRBV20-1,16,TRBJ1-2,CSARPRQGRGNYGYTF
TRBV6-1,11,TRBJ2-6,CASLGANVLTF
TRBV6-5,15,TRBJ2-1,CASRDTGFSYNEQFF
TRBV7-8,13,TRBJ1-5,CASSSGFNQPQHF
TRBV4-1,13,TRBJ2-2,CASSQVQDGELFF
TRBV2,13,TRBJ1-3,CASARGSGNTIYF
TRBV7-2,12,TRBJ2-5,CASTLGRETQYF
TRBV3-1,16,TRBJ1-5,CASSQGGLTTDQPQHF
TRBV4-3,15,TRBJ1-4,CASSQWDTANEKLFF
TRBV7-9,12,TRBJ1-2,CASSYGDYGYTF
TRBV7-2,12,TRBJ2-2,CASSSNAGELFF
TRBV6-6,14,TRBJ1-1,CASSSWRANTEAFF
TRBV30,13,TRBJ2-3,CAWSRQGTDTQYF
TRBV29-1,15,TRBJ2-2,CSALGGSMDTGELFF
TRBV6-2/TRBV6-3,14,TRBJ1-5,CASSSGNSNQPQHF
TRBV9,15,TRBJ2-2,CASSVDSGGTGELFF
TRBV5-6,15,TRBJ1-5,CASSLVGNSNQPQHF
TRBV12-3/TRBV12-4,14,TRBJ1-4,CASSLVDRAEKLFF
TRBV5-1,14,TRBJ2-1,CASCPGQAYNEQFF
TRBV20-1,14,TRBJ2-7,CSAFSRGESYEQYF
TRBV20-1,11,TRBJ2-1,CSAAFYNEQFF
TRBV27,15,TRBJ1-4,CASSRSDRGLEKLFF